This is a list of T cell receptor beta chains from one sample in a study of blood T cell repertoires in COVID-19. TCRdb keeps only in-frame clones here, not all; method: immunoSEQ multiplex PCR. The data show roughly 18,000 clones, around 90% seen once. Sequenced sample: peripheral blood. Receptors originate from a human donor in a cohort sampled during active COVID-19. CDR3s include the opening cysteine and the closing phenylalanine or tryptophan. A D gene is named only where the DNA matches it firmly. Size values are once, few and many counts, or a class for expanded clones, and some rows have none.

TRBV5-1	TRBJ1-2	NA	15	NA	CASSPGVTLIYGYTF	TGCGCCAGCAGCCCGGGGGTGACCCTGATCTATGGCTACACCTTC
TRBV27	TRBJ2-3	NA	17	TRBD1	CASSLSKGGQVSDTQYF	TGTGCCAGCAGTTTATCGAAAGGGGGCCAAGTCTCGGATACGCAGTATTTT
TRBV19	TRBJ1-5	NA	14	NA	CASNRPGSNQPQHF	TGTGCCAGTAACCGTCCGGGGAGCAATCAGCCCCAGCATTTT
TRBV30	TRBJ1-6	NA	16	TRBD1	CAWSGAGGSYNSPLHF	TGTGCCTGGAGTGGGGCAGGGGGCTCCTATAATTCACCCCTCCACTTT
TRBV28	TRBJ2-4	NA	18	NA	CASSPNRAGFVAKNIQYF	TGTGCCAGCAGCCCCAACCGGGCGGGGTTTGTGGCCAAAAACATTCAGTACTTC
TRBV27	TRBJ1-6	NA	13	TRBD1	CASTPDRASPLHF	TGTGCCAGCACCCCGGACAGGGCTTCACCCCTCCACTTT
TRBV2	TRBJ1-6	NA	14	NA	CATRTWPYNSPLHF	TGTGCCACCAGGACTTGGCCCTATAATTCACCCCTCCACTTT
TRBV24-1	TRBJ2-3	NA	13	NA	CATRPSGTDTQYF	TGTGCCACCAGGCCTAGCGGCACAGATACGCAGTATTTT
TRBV27	TRBJ2-4	NA	13	NA	CATLAAASNIQYF	TGTGCCACTTTGGCGGCGGCCTCGAACATTCAGTACTTC
TRBV24-1	TRBJ2-1	NA	14	TRBD2	CATITGGSYNEQFF	TGTGCCACCATAACGGGGGGCTCCTACAATGAGCAGTTCTTC
TRBV7-3	TRBJ2-1	once	15	NA	CASSLNGRSLNEQFF	TGTGCCAGCAGCTTAAACGGTAGAAGCTTAAATGAGCAGTTCTTC
TRBV28	TRBJ1-3	NA	17	NA	CASSPRGTQVTGNTIYF	TGTGCCAGCAGTCCCCGAGGGACACAAGTAACTGGAAACACCATATATTTT
TRBV5-4	TRBJ2-7	NA	13	NA	CASSSRGSYEQYF	TGTGCCAGCAGCTCCAGGGGCTCCTACGAGCAGTACTTC
TRBV24-1	TRBJ2-7	NA	13	NA	CATSDGLFNEQYF	TGTGCCACCAGTGATGGACTGTTCAACGAGCAGTACTTC
TRBV6-6	TRBJ1-3	NA	16	NA	CASSSMPGDSGNTIYF	TGTGCCAGCAGTTCGATGCCTGGAGACTCTGGAAACACCATATATTTT
TRBV19	TRBJ2-5	NA	15	NA	CASSLATRNTETQYF	TGTGCCAGTAGTTTAGCGACTAGAAATACAGAGACCCAGTACTTC
TRBV27	TRBJ1-2	NA	13	NA	CASSLTGILGYTF	TGTGCCAGCAGTTTAACCGGGATTTTGGGCTACACCTTC
TRBV10-3	TRBJ1-1	NA	13	NA	CAIGEGVVTEAFF	TGTGCCATCGGGGAGGGGGTGGTTACTGAAGCTTTCTTT
TRBV7-9	TRBJ2-1	NA	17	TRBD2	CASSLGSGTSPHNEQFF	TGTGCCAGCAGCTTAGGTAGCGGGACCTCTCCCCACAATGAGCAGTTCTTC
TRBV19	TRBJ2-7	NA	15	NA	CASSRKGGPTYEQYF	TGTGCCAGTAGTCGAAAGGGGGGGCCCACCTACGAGCAGTACTTC
TRBV29-1	TRBJ2-1	NA	15	TRBD2	CSVVGNSGTYNEQFF	TGCAGCGTTGTAGGTAATAGCGGGACTTACAATGAGCAGTTCTTC
TRBV5-6	TRBJ2-2	NA	16	TRBD2	CASSLRSGRDTGELFF	TGTGCCAGCAGCTTGCGGAGCGGGAGGGACACCGGGGAGCTGTTTTTT
TRBV4-1	TRBJ1-3	NA	15	NA	CASSPPAGVGNTIYF	TGCGCCAGCAGCCCCCCCGCAGGGGTCGGAAACACCATATATTTT
TRBV7-2	TRBJ1-4	NA	18	NA	CASSLVGRGTPTNEKLFF	TGTGCCAGCAGCTTAGTCGGCAGGGGAACTCCAACTAATGAAAAACTGTTTTTT
TRBV24-1	TRBJ1-5	NA	15	NA	CATSGGGAGDQPQHF	TGTGCCACCAGTGGCGGGGGGGCTGGGGATCAGCCCCAGCATTTT
TRBV6-5	TRBJ2-1	NA	15	NA	CASRPRGAKDNEQFF	TGTGCCAGCAGACCCAGGGGGGCAAAGGACAATGAGCAGTTCTTC
TRBV6-4	TRBJ1-1	NA	14	NA	CASSPGGVNTEAFF	TGTGCCAGCAGCCCGGGGGGTGTTAACACTGAAGCTTTCTTT
TRBV24-1	TRBJ2-1	NA	16	TRBD1	CATSDWDRGTHGEQFF	TGTGCCACCAGTGACTGGGACAGGGGGACTCATGGTGAGCAGTTCTTC
TRBV6-6	TRBJ1-5	NA	15	TRBD1	CASTRTGGTNQPQHF	TGTGCCAGCACCAGAACAGGGGGAACCAATCAGCCCCAGCATTTT
TRBV21-1	TRBJ1-2	once	13	NA	CASRSDSNYGYTF	TGTGCCAGCAGATCGGACAGTAACTATGGCTACACCTTC
TRBV4-3	TRBJ1-3	NA	15	TRBD1	CASSQGTGFGNTIYF	TGCGCCAGCAGCCAGGGGACAGGGTTTGGAAACACCATATATTTT
TRBV7-2	TRBJ2-5	NA	13	NA	CASSLGGQETQYF	TGTGCCAGCAGCTTGGGGGGACAAGAGACCCAGTACTTC
TRBV7-2	TRBJ1-2	NA	12	TRBD1	CAITTRTGWITF	TGTGCCATCACGACCCGGACAGGCTGGATCACCTTC
TRBV15	TRBJ2-1	NA	15	TRBD2	CATSKLAGGYNEQFF	TGTGCCACCAGCAAACTAGCGGGGGGTTACAATGAGCAGTTCTTC
TRBV19	TRBJ1-6	few	14	NA	CASSKGGSYSPLHF	TGTGCCAGTAGTAAAGGGGGAAGTTATTCACCCCTCCACTTT
TRBV27	TRBJ2-3	NA	15	TRBD1	CASSWGTGGADTQYF	TGTGCCAGCAGCTGGGGGACAGGGGGGGCAGATACGCAGTATTTT
TRBV19	TRBJ1-5	NA	15	NA	CASSIKSHSNQPQHF	TGTGCCAGTAGTATAAAAAGCCATAGCAATCAGCCCCAGCATTTT
TRBV2	TRBJ2-6	NA	19	NA	CASKERRNVLSSGANVLTF	TGTGCCAGCAAGGAACGGAGGAACGTCCTCAGCTCTGGGGCCAACGTCCTGACTTTC
TRBV6-2/TRBV6-3	TRBJ2-3	once	15	NA	CASSYSLGAPDTQYF	TGTGCCAGCAGTTACTCATTGGGGGCCCCAGATACGCAGTATTTT
TRBV6-5	TRBJ2-7	NA	14	NA	CASRTSGHFYEQYF	TGTGCCAGCAGAACTTCGGGACACTTCTACGAGCAGTACTTC
TRBV6-5	TRBJ2-5	NA	12	NA	CAVGGQQETQYF	TGTGCCGTAGGCGGACAGCAAGAGACCCAGTACTTC
TRBV4-2	TRBJ1-4	NA	16	TRBD1	CASSQALGQGGEKLFF	TGTGCCAGCAGCCAAGCTTTGGGACAGGGAGGCGAAAAACTGTTTTTT
TRBV6-4	TRBJ2-1	NA	15	TRBD2	CASSRRSGRKNEQFF	TGTGCCAGCAGTCGACGAAGCGGGAGGAAGAATGAGCAGTTCTTC
TRBV6-2/TRBV6-3	TRBJ2-3	NA	11	NA	CASSYSYTQYF	TGTGCCAGCAGTTACTCCTATACGCAGTATTTT
TRBV9	TRBJ2-2	once	16	TRBD2	CASSVRREANTGELFF	TGTGCCAGCAGCGTCCGTCGGGAGGCCAACACCGGGGAGCTGTTTTTT
TRBV5-1	TRBJ2-3	NA	17	NA	CASRGLTSNKLTDTQYF	TGCGCCAGCAGGGGCCTTACTAGCAACAAACTCACAGATACGCAGTATTTT
TRBV27	TRBJ2-3	NA	15	TRBD1	CASSSQGTITDTQYF	TGTGCCAGCAGTTCACAGGGGACCATCACAGATACGCAGTATTTT
TRBV5-6	TRBJ2-1	NA	15	NA	CASRATGTTYNEQFF	TGTGCCAGCAGAGCTACCGGGACAACCTACAATGAGCAGTTCTTC
TRBV6-5	TRBJ2-7	NA	14	TRBD1	CASSYTGQGSEQYF	TGTGCCAGCAGTTACACTGGACAGGGGTCCGAGCAGTACTTC
TRBV27	TRBJ2-3	NA	16	NA	CASSFSGYGFTDTQYF	TGTGCCAGCAGTTTCTCAGGGTATGGATTCACTGATACGCAGTATTTT
TRBV25-1	TRBJ1-1	NA	15	TRBD1	CASSDPGQPNTEAFF	TGTGCCAGCAGTGACCCGGGACAGCCGAACACTGAAGCTTTCTTT